This entry lists 21 T cell receptor beta chains sequenced from one sample in a study of blood T cell repertoires in COVID-19. Clones were sequenced by immunoSEQ multiplex PCR, and TCRdb holds only the in-frame ones, with some missing. The sample consists of a few hundred thousand clones, roughly 87% of them appearing once. The sequenced material came from PBMCs or T cells enriched from blood (not recorded which). Receptors originate from a woman in her 30s who had recovered from COVID-19.

This sequence joins TRBV20-1 and TRBJ2-2; TRBD2 matches at 7 bases. Looked up from germline, CDR1 is DFQATT and CDR2 is SNEGSKA (reference sequence). The CDR3 is 16 amino acids. Losses at the gene ends were 3 bases for V and 4 bases for J; bases not matched to a gene: 11. Here the CDR3 reads CSASRAGEVGTGELFF. The CDR3 nucleotides read TGCAGTGCTAGTCGGGCGGGAGAGGTTGGCACCGGGGAGCTGTTTTTT.

The chain has TRBV6-5 and TRBJ2-1; TRBD1 might be the D (6 bases). Germline V lookup: CDR1 MNHEY, CDR2 SVGAGI. The CDR3 has 15 amino acids. Trimming removed 1 base at V and 3 bases at J, with 10 bases between. The CDR3, as DNA: TGTGCCAGCAGTTACTTTATAGGGGGCTACAATGAGCAGTTCTTC. As protein: CASSYFIGGYNEQFF.

CDR3 region: CASSEYPDRSDTEAFF. The CDR3 nucleotides are TGTGCCAGCAGTGAATATCCTGACAGGTCTGATACTGAAGCTTTCTTT. The chain combines TRBV25-1 with TRBJ1-1; D might be TRBD1 (6 bases). The V end lost 0 bases, the J end lost 5 bases, and 16 bases lay between the germline ends. The CDR3 contains 16 residues. Germline V gene data show CDR1 as MGHDK and CDR2 as SYGVNS.

The chain joins TRBV19 to TRBJ1-1, with no clear D. The germline V gene encodes CDR1 LNHDA and CDR2 SQIVND (reference sequence). This CDR3 spans 15 amino acids. V gave up 4 bases and J gave up 0 bases, with 12 bases separating them. CDR3 sequence: CASSTPPGVNTEAFF. The CDR3 DNA follows: TGTGCCAGTAGTACCCCGCCCGGGGTGAACACTGAAGCTTTCTTT.

This rearrangement joins TRBV19 to TRBJ2-7, with 8 bases fitting TRBD2. Trimming at V came to 6 bases and at J to 2 bases, leaving 6 bases not matched to a gene. Per the germline V gene, CDR1 is LNHDA and CDR2 is SQIVND (reference sequence). CDR3 length equals 14 residues. The CDR3 coding sequence is TGTGCCAGTAGACTCAACGGGGGGGCCTACGAGCAGTACTTC. It codes for CASRLNGGAYEQYF.

The chain combines TRBV5-4 with TRBJ1-2; 8 bases align to TRBD1. Per germline, CDR1 SGHNT and CDR2 YYREEE (reference sequence). The CDR3 length is 14 residues. J gave up 4 bases and V 7 bases, and 9 bases lay outside the gene matches. The CDR3 is CASGQGNTGYGYTF. In DNA form, the CDR3 reads TGTGCCAGCGGACAGGGTAATACTGGCTATGGCTACACCTTC.

The chain joins TRBV6-1 to TRBJ2-1, with 7 bases that match TRBD2. This CDR3 is 16 amino acids long. J lost 4 bases, V lost 0 bases, and 6 bases had no gene match. The germline CDR1 and CDR2 sequences are MNHNS and SASEGT. CDR3 sequence: CASSEAPGTIYNEQFF. Written as DNA, the CDR3 is TGTGCCAGCAGTGAAGCTCCCGGGACTATATACAATGAGCAGTTCTTC.

The chain uses TRBV30 and TRBJ1-5; D not certain. Trimming cost V 0 bases and J 6 bases, with 9 bases left between them. Germline V gene lookup returns CDR1 GTSNPN and CDR2 SVGIG (reference sequence). The CDR3 spans 13 residues. CDR3 coding DNA: TGTGCCTGGAGTGTAGAGGGAGGTCAGCCCCAGCATTTT. The encoded protein is CAWSVEGGQPQHF.

The rearrangement uses TRBV18 and TRBJ2-6; D is unresolved. V was clipped by 3 bases and J by 0 bases, with 9 bases between them. The CDR3 runs 16 residues. From germline, CDR1 is KGHSH and CDR2 LQKENI. The CDR3 reads CASSPGVSSGANVLTF. For the CDR3, the DNA is TGTGCCAGCTCACCCGGAGTCAGCTCTGGGGCCAACGTCCTGACTTTC.

V is TRBV11-2 and J is TRBJ2-6; 7 nucleotides match TRBD2. The CDR3 contains 15 residues. CDR1 is SGHAT, CDR2 FQNNGV, per germline. After removal of 7 bases from V and 2 bases from J, the junction contained 5 bases not matched to a gene. In nucleotides, the CDR3 is TGTGCCAGCACCCCGGGGGGAGCTGGGGCCAACGTCCTGACTTTC. Its translation is CASTPGGAGANVLTF.

The chain employs TRBV27 and TRBJ2-7, with D possibly being TRBD2 (7 bases). Trimming took 1 base from V and 2 from J, leaving 12 bases between them. This CDR3 contains 15 residues. Per germline, CDR1 MNHEY and CDR2 SMNVEV (reference sequence). The CDR3 region has the DNA TGTGCCAGCAGTTTATTGGGGGGGCAAGCCTACGAGCAGTACTTC. Residues: CASSLLGGQAYEQYF.

The rearrangement links TRBV19 to TRBJ1-5, with TRBD1 matching over 10 bases. The CDR3 loop spans 17 amino acids. Germline V gene lookup returns CDR1 LNHDA and CDR2 SQIVND (reference sequence). The ends lost 4 bases at V and 0 bases at J; junction bases unmatched: 6. The CDR3: CASSTPGQGFSNQPQHF. The CDR3, as DNA: TGTGCCAGTAGTACCCCGGGACAGGGGTTTAGCAATCAGCCCCAGCATTTT. The full variable domain, rest sourced from reference TRBV19 and TRBJ1-5, is DGGITQSPKYLFRKEGQNVTLSCEQNLNHDAMYWYRQDPGQGLRLIYYSQIVNDFQKGDIAEGYSVSREKKESFPLTVTSAQKNPTAFYLCASSTPGQGFSNQPQHFGDGTRLSIL.

This chain uses TRBV19 with TRBJ2-3, with 11 nucleotides matching TRBD2. The CDR3 totals 16 residues. Germline CDR1 and CDR2: LNHDA and SQIVND (reference sequence). The ends lost 6 bases at V and 5 bases at J; junction bases unmatched: 10. CDR3 coding DNA: TGTGCCAGTAGAAGCTTTAGCGGGGGGGCCGTAGATACGCAGTATTTT. This codes for CASRSFSGGAVDTQYF.

The V gene is TRBV24-1, the J gene TRBJ1-5; D is undetermined. Germline V gene data show CDR1 as KGHDR and CDR2 as SFDVKD. This CDR3 comprises 13 residues. V was shortened by 5 bases and J by 4 bases, with 8 bases between the two germline ends. In DNA, the CDR3 is TGTGCCACCAGTGGGAGGCAAAATCAGCCCCAGCATTTT. It codes for CATSGRQNQPQHF.

The genes are TRBV9 and TRBJ1-4, with D perhaps matching TRBD1 (6 bases). CDR1 is SGDLS and CDR2 is YYNGEE in the germline V gene. The CDR3 is 13 residues long. The V gene lost 3 bases and the J gene lost 5 bases, with 8 bases spanning the gap. CDR3 nucleotides: TGTGCCAGCAGCGACGGGACAAATGAAAAACTGTTTTTT. Translated, it gives CASSDGTNEKLFF.

As for this clone: Other DNA sequences in this sample translate to the same CDR3. This sequence joins TRBV29-1 and TRBJ2-7; D perhaps matches TRBD1 (6 bases). Per germline, CDR1 SQVTM and CDR2 ANQGSEA. This CDR3 is 12 amino acids long. The V gene lost 4 bases and the J gene lost 1 base, with 8 bases spanning the gap. The CDR3 region has the DNA TGCAGCGTTGGGCAGGGGTCCTACGAGCAGTACTTC. This encodes CSVGQGSYEQYF.

J is TRBJ1-1 and V is TRBV2, with D possibly matching TRBD1 (6 bases). The CDR3 runs 14 residues. Looked up from germline, CDR1 is SNHLY and CDR2 is FYNNEI. The ends were cut back, 7 bases at V and 1 base at J, with 13 bases in the middle. The CDR3 protein is CASTGSTGNTEAFF. Here the CDR3 DNA reads TGTGCCAGCACTGGGTCGACAGGGAACACTGAAGCTTTCTTT. The whole variable domain, filled in from reference TRBV2 and TRBJ1-1, reads EPEVTQTPSHQVTQMGQEVILRCVPISNHLYFYWYRQILGQKVEFLVSFYNNEISEKSEIFDDQFSVERPDGSNFTLKIRSTKLEDSAMYFCASTGSTGNTEAFFGQGTRLTVV.

This chain links TRBV11-3 with TRBJ2-7; 10 nucleotides line up with TRBD1. Germline V gene sequence: CDR1 SGHNT, CDR2 YENEEA. V was clipped by 4 bases and J by 5 bases; unmatched bases: 8. The CDR3 has 15 amino acids. The CDR3 reads CASSSSGTGEDEQYF. The CDR3 bases are TGTGCCAGCAGCTCCTCCGGGACAGGGGAGGACGAGCAGTACTTC. The full variable domain, completed using reference TRBV11-3 and TRBJ2-7, is EAGVVQSPRYKIIEKKQPVAFWCNPISGHNTLYWYLQNLGQGPELLIRYENEEAVDDSQLPKDRFSAERLKGVDSTLKIQPAELGDSAVYLCASSSSGTGEDEQYFGPGTRLTVT.

The J gene is TRBJ2-3, the V gene TRBV7-9, with 12 bases fitting TRBD1. Losses at the gene ends were 5 bases for V and 4 bases for J; bases not matched to a gene: 10. Germline V gene lookup returns CDR1 SEHNR and CDR2 FQNEAQ (reference sequence). This CDR3 has 17 residues. CDR3 coding DNA: TGTGCCAGCAGCAAATCGGGACAGGGGGCGCTGGCAGATACGCAGTATTTT. The encoded protein is CASSKSGQGALADTQYF.

This sequence joins TRBV15 and TRBJ2-1; 14 bases fit TRBD2. Germline CDR1 LNHNV, CDR2 YYDKDF (reference sequence). CDR3 length equals 21 residues. Trimming at V came to 1 base and at J to 6 bases, leaving 17 bases not matched to a gene. The CDR3 loop reads CATSRGGTGGLAGDAFNEQFF. The CDR3 DNA sequence: TGTGCCACCAGCAGAGGGGGGACAGGGGGACTAGCGGGAGACGCCTTCAATGAGCAGTTCTTC.

The chain uses TRBV7-9 and TRBJ1-1, with no clear D. Germline lookup yields CDR1 SEHNR and CDR2 FQNEAQ (reference sequence). V lost 1 base, J lost 7 bases, and 13 bases lay in between. CDR3 length equals 14 residues. The CDR3 here is CASSLGPAGGEAFF. CDR3 DNA sequence: TGTGCCAGCAGCTTAGGGCCAGCGGGTGGTGAAGCTTTCTTT.